This T cell receptor (beta chain) is drawn from a study of CXCR3-negative and CXCR3-positive naive CD8 T cells (dated by TCRdb to the late 2010s). Some background on the complete study: In total, around 140 million TRB reads were obtained, or roughly 1.5 +/- 0.3 million reads per library. Diversity and physicochemical repertoire analyses covered around 10 donors pooled from two independent experiments. Naive subsets from roughly 5 donors and memory cells from 3 donors were included in the TRBV-TRBJ cluster analysis.

Each CD8+ T cell subset was flow-sorted in triplicate, with roughly 300,000 cells per subset placed directly into RLT lysis buffer. To exclude memory contaminants, naive CD8+ T cells were stringently defined as CD45RO-CCR7+CD27+CD95-. Peripheral blood mononuclear cells were isolated from buffy coats using standard density gradient centrifugation. Naive CXCR3-negative and CXCR3-positive CD8+ T cells were flow-sorted using a FACSAria III. An RNeasy Mini Kit was used to extract total RNA from the sorted cells. For this clonotype: The specificity of this receptor is unknown.

General findings and caveats noted by the study authors: Surface CD5, linked to self-reactivity in mice, was comparable between naive subsets; TCR interaction strength was therefore also inferred from TRB CDR3 physicochemical properties. TRBV-TRBJ usage was similar between naive CXCR3-negative and CXCR3-positive cells from the same donor, while memory cells showed distinct patterns. Both naive subsets had comparably high repertoire diversity, while memory CD8+ T cells had much lower repertoire diversity. TRB CDR3s from CXCR3-positive naive cells showed higher hydrophobicity (lower Kidera factor 4), lower energy, and higher strength and volume indices than CXCR3-negative naive cells. CXCR3 expression partially decreased after cryopreservation, so most assays used freshly isolated PBMCs.

Sequencing took place on a NextSeq 550. The Human TCR Profiling Kit (MiLaboratory) was used to prepare UMI-labeled 5' RACE TRB cDNA libraries. The full amount of extracted RNA was used for cDNA synthesis, and the full amount of resulting cDNA was used for PCR amplification. The libraries were made side by side, with each library going through the same number of PCR cycles. On the authors' methods: With a minimum of two reads required per UMI, MIGEC and MiXCR pulled out about 52,000 +/- 9,100 unique UMI-labeled TRB cDNA molecules from each library. An average of approximately 40,000 +/- 10,000 functional in-frame TRB CDR3 nucleotide clonotypes without stop codons was found per library. After downsampling to 5000 UMI-labeled TRB molecules per sample, diversity metrics, including normalized Shannon-Wiener and Chao1, were computed in VDJtools. For the central five CDR3 residues, VDJtools calculated physicochemical properties weighted by clonotype size, namely interaction energy, strength, volume and Kidera factor 4. TCRdb reprocessed the reads; each CDR3 protein sequence makes one entry, and DNA is unavailable. These V and J calls are TCRdb output, not the study's own analysis. The table held for this sample gives about 150,000 distinct CDR3 sequences. The top ten clonotypes cover nearly 0.5% of the sample.

CDR1 MDHEN and CDR2 SYDVKM are derived from the germline V gene. Reading from cysteine to phenylalanine, the CDR3 counts 15 amino acids. The nucleotide record is missing. Sequenced material: naive CXCR3+ CD8+ T cells from blood. Explained via the paper, the cell subset or site label denotes: CD45RO-CCR7+CD27+CD95- naive CD8+ T cells expressing CXCR3 (TNR3+). The receptor was derived from a human donor in good health. Some clones in this sample may be carry-over from other donors' samples. The chain links TRBV28 with TRBJ2-1; as DNA is missing, the TRBD1 call by TCRdb cannot be tested. CDR3 protein: CASRFGGNTIDEQFF. Reference TRBV28 and TRBJ2-1 proteins supply the regions before and after the CDR3; the full variable domain is: DVKVTQSSRYLVKRTGEKVFLECVQDMDHENMFWYRQDPGLGLRLIYFSYDVKMKEKGDIPEGYSVSREKKERFSLILESASTNQTSMYLCASRFGGNTIDEQFFGPGTRLTVL.